One sample yielded the 32 T cell receptor beta chains listed below, sequenced in a study of cytomegalovirus exposure and HLA in healthy donors. Profiled with immunoSEQ multiplex PCR; TCRdb holds only in-frame clones, not every one. The sample consists of about 180,000 clones, roughly 89% of them appearing once. The sequenced sample was PBMCs. Source of these receptors: a young woman in good health and CMV-seronegative.

The chain has TRBV19 and TRBJ1-6, with D perhaps TRBD1 (6 bases). Germline V gives CDR1 LNHDA, CDR2 SQIVND (reference sequence). The V and J ends lost 6 bases and 0 bases respectively, with 18 bases between them. CDR3 length equals 18 residues. The CDR3 nucleotides are TGTGCCAGTAGATCCAGCCCGGGACAAAGCTCCTATAATTCACCCCTCCACTTT. Its protein is CASRSSPGQSSYNSPLHF.

The rearrangement uses TRBV7-2 and TRBJ2-7, with TRBD1 identical over 9 bases. Losses at the gene ends were 7 bases for V and 3 bases for J; bases not matched to a gene: 10. Germline CDR1 is SGHTA and CDR2 is FQGNSA. The CDR3 covers 15 residues. CDR3: CASTPSWGQGYEQYF. Here the CDR3 DNA reads TGTGCCAGCACCCCCTCATGGGGACAGGGCTACGAGCAGTACTTC.

The rearrangement links TRBV27 to TRBJ2-2; 9 bases map to TRBD2. The CDR3 has 19 residues. The J segment lost 1 base and the V segment lost 5 bases, leaving 14 bases of the junction unmatched. Germline V gives CDR1 MNHEY, CDR2 SMNVEV (reference sequence). CDR3 amino acids: CASSPPRRAGGMNTGELFF. For the CDR3, the DNA is TGTGCCAGCAGTCCCCCCCGAAGGGCGGGGGGGATGAACACCGGGGAGCTGTTTTTT.

The rearrangement joins TRBV6-5 to TRBJ2-3; 7 nucleotides align to TRBD1. The CDR3 has 14 residues. After removal of 10 bases from V and 0 bases from J, the junction contained 7 bases not matched to a gene. CDR1 and CDR2 (germline): MNHEY, SVGAGI. DNA for the CDR3: TGTGCCACCCAGGGGGTATCTAGCACAGATACGCAGTATTTT. Amino acids: CATQGVSSTDTQYF.

The chain joins TRBV19 to TRBJ2-7, with 9 bases identical to TRBD1. Germline assignment: CDR1 LNHDA and CDR2 SQIVND (reference sequence). The CDR3 totals 15 residues. The trim removed 5 bases at V and 6 bases at J, leaving 11 bases unmatched. The CDR3 DNA follows: TGTGCCAGTAGTGTCTCAGGGACAGGGACGAGCGAGCAGTACTTC. It yields the protein CASSVSGTGTSEQYF. The full variable domain, its missing parts supplied by reference TRBV19 and TRBJ2-7, is DGGITQSPKYLFRKEGQNVTLSCEQNLNHDAMYWYRQDPGQGLRLIYYSQIVNDFQKGDIAEGYSVSREKKESFPLTVTSAQKNPTAFYLCASSVSGTGTSEQYFGPGTRLTVT.

This clone is a singleton in its sample. The V and J genes are TRBV9 and TRBJ1-4, with 7 nucleotides matching TRBD1. Germline loops: CDR1 SGDLS, CDR2 YYNGEE. J lost 7 bases, V lost 3 bases, and 9 bases had no gene match. The CDR3 runs 15 residues. CDR3 sequence reads: CASSDRQGKGEKLFF. In nucleotides, the CDR3 is TGTGCCAGCAGCGACCGACAGGGTAAAGGTGAAAAACTGTTTTTT.

The chain employs TRBV2 and TRBJ1-5; 7 bases line up with TRBD1. J was trimmed by 1 base and V by 6 bases; bases with no gene match: 3. The germline gives CDR1 SNHLY, CDR2 FYNNEI. The CDR3 has 14 residues. The CDR3 DNA is TGTGCCAGCAGCTGGACAGGCAGCAATCAGCCCCAGCATTTT. Translation: CASSWTGSNQPQHF.

The chain couples TRBV19 to TRBJ1-2; the D gene is possibly TRBD1 (6 bases). V was trimmed by 5 bases and J by 1 base, leaving 8 bases between them. Germline V gives CDR1 LNHDA, CDR2 SQIVND (reference sequence). The length of the CDR3 is 13 residues. CDR3 loop: CASSPGHNYGYTF. The CDR3 DNA sequence: TGTGCCAGTAGTCCGGGACATAACTATGGCTACACCTTC.

The chain carries TRBV7-9 and TRBJ2-1; a weak D match, TRBD1 (5 bases). The CDR3 is made up of 12 amino acids. The germline V and J ends were trimmed by 5 bases and 6 bases, with 8 bases remaining between them. The germline gives CDR1 SEHNR, CDR2 FQNEAQ (reference sequence). CDR3 sequence reads: CASSPQGNEQFF. The CDR3 nucleotides read TGTGCCAGCAGCCCGCAGGGCAATGAGCAGTTCTTC.

The CDR3 loop is CASSLKGAEQYF. The DNA for the CDR3 is TGTGCCAGCAGTTTGAAGGGGGCCGAGCAGTACTTC. The J gene is TRBJ2-7, the V gene TRBV27; 7 bases are a match to TRBD1. The CDR3 is 12 amino acids. Germline loops: CDR1 MNHEY, CDR2 SMNVEV (reference sequence). V lost 3 bases and J lost 6; bases outside the gene matches: 2.

The chain couples TRBV30 to TRBJ2-7; D gene ambiguous. CDR1 and CDR2 from the germline V gene are GTSNPN and SVGIG (reference sequence). This CDR3 is built from 13 residues. V lost 0 bases, J lost 9 bases, and 15 bases lay in between. The CDR3 loop reads CAWSVDSSRGQYF. The CDR3 coding sequence is TGTGCCTGGAGTGTAGATAGCTCCCGAGGGCAGTACTTC.

The chain employs TRBV7-9 and TRBJ2-3; 10 positions agree with TRBD1. Germline lookup yields CDR1 SEHNR and CDR2 FQNEAQ (reference sequence). V dropped 3 bases and J dropped 4; count of bases not matched to a gene: 4. The CDR3 has 15 amino acids. DNA for the CDR3: TGTGCCAGCAGCTTCACGACAGGGGGCGCAGATACGCAGTATTTT. Its translation: CASSFTTGGADTQYF.

The chain uses TRBV11-1 and TRBJ2-5; TRBD1 might be the D (6 bases). The length of the CDR3 is 19 residues. CDR1 and CDR2 from the germline V gene are SGHAT and FQDESV (reference sequence). V shed 1 base and J shed 2 bases, with 23 bases lying between them. The CDR3 bases are TGTGCCAGCAGCTTAGTTACGGCAGGGGCCGGTGGGTGGCAAGAGACCCAGTACTTC. This sequence encodes CASSLVTAGAGGWQETQYF.

This sequence joins TRBV5-1 and TRBJ2-3; tentative D call: TRBD1 (7 bases). Trimming pared 4 bases from V and 2 bases from J, leaving 11 bases between. This CDR3 comprises 14 residues. Germline assignment: CDR1 SGHRS and CDR2 YFSETQ. The DNA for the CDR3 is TGCGCCAGCAGCGGGGGGACAGACACAGATACGCAGTATTTT. Protein product: CASSGGTDTDTQYF.

The chain employs TRBV19 and TRBJ1-6; D perhaps matches TRBD1 (5 bases). CDR3 length: 16 residues. CDR1 LNHDA and CDR2 SQIVND come from the germline V gene (reference sequence). V shed 3 bases and J shed 1 base, with 10 bases lying between them. CDR3 in DNA: TGTGCCAGTAGTATCTTCGGGGGATCCTATAATTCACCCCTCCACTTT. Protein product: CASSIFGGSYNSPLHF.

The chain recombines TRBV2 with TRBJ1-1, with D perhaps TRBD1 (6 bases). The CDR3 extends over 14 amino acids. Trimming removed 0 bases at V and 4 bases at J, with 9 bases between. Germline loops: CDR1 SNHLY, CDR2 FYNNEI. This chain's CDR3 is CASSEAGASTEAFF. The CDR3 region has the DNA TGTGCCAGCAGTGAAGCGGGGGCCTCCACTGAAGCTTTCTTT.

The V and J genes are TRBV20-1 and TRBJ2-5; 7 positions match TRBD1. The trim removed 2 bases at V and 10 bases at J, leaving 4 bases unmatched. CDR1 DFQATT and CDR2 SNEGSKA come from the germline V gene (reference sequence). The CDR3 is 11 amino acids. The chain's CDR3 is CSARTRDSQYF. CDR3 coding DNA: TGCAGTGCTAGAACCAGGGACAGCCAGTACTTC.

The rearrangement uses TRBV6-5 and TRBJ1-2; D unresolved. V lost 6 bases and J 1 base, leaving 15 bases between the germline ends. The CDR3 runs 15 residues. CDR1 and CDR2 (germline): MNHEY, SVGAGI. For the CDR3, the DNA is TGTGCCAGCAGCCTGACTCCGGCGGGTAACTATGGCTACACCTTC. It encodes CASSLTPAGNYGYTF.

This chain connects TRBV5-6 to TRBJ2-3; D is unclear. The length of the CDR3 is 13 residues. The germline V gene has CDR1 SGHDT and CDR2 YYEEEE. Trimming took 4 bases from V and 0 from J, leaving 6 bases between them. DNA of the CDR3: TGTGCCAGCAGCCCCACAAGCACAGATACGCAGTATTTT. It is translated as CASSPTSTDTQYF.

V and J are TRBV5-8 and TRBJ2-7, with D tentatively TRBD2 (6 bases). Trimming took off 3 bases at V and 3 bases at J, with 10 bases between the two ends. Germline-derived CDR1 and CDR2 are SGHTS and YDEGEE. The CDR3 is made up of 13 amino acids. The CDR3 sequence is CASSWGDHYEQYF. DNA for the CDR3: TGTGCCAGCAGCTGGGGGGACCACTACGAGCAGTACTTC.

V gene TRBV15 combines with J gene TRBJ2-5, with TRBD1 as a possible D gene (6 bases). Per germline, CDR1 LNHNV and CDR2 YYDKDF (reference sequence). The CDR3 is 15 amino acids. Trimming took 5 bases from V and 5 from J, leaving 18 bases between them. CDR3 in DNA: TGTGCCACCAGCGCGGCAGGGGCGATGAGGGAGACCCAGTACTTC. Protein sequence: CATSAAGAMRETQYF.

This clone came up once. This rearrangement joins TRBV18 to TRBJ2-1; possibly TRBD1 for D (6 bases). CDR3 size: 17 residues. With 4 bases removed from V and 0 bases from J, the gap between germline ends came to 16 bases. Germline CDR1 is KGHSH and CDR2 is LQKENI. The DNA of the CDR3 is TGTGCCAGCTCACTCCGAACGACAGGCGGCTCCTACAATGAGCAGTTCTTC. It specifies CASSLRTTGGSYNEQFF.

The count of this clone is one. The junction departs from the called germline gene at one end, perhaps through a read error. The V and J genes are TRBV7-7 and TRBJ2-3; 8 positions agree with TRBD2. CDR1 SSHAT and CDR2 FNYEAQ come from the germline V gene (reference sequence). The CDR3 extends over 18 amino acids. CDR3 sequence reads: CASSSTPPAAGGADTQYF. The CDR3 DNA reads as TGTGCTAGCAGCTCGACCCCGCCGGCGGCGGGGGGTGCAGATACGCAGTATTTT.

This clone has a handful of counts. The chain couples TRBV5-1 to TRBJ2-7, with D perhaps matching TRBD1 (5 bases). Germline V CDR1 and CDR2: SGHRS, YFSETQ. The V end was cut by 0 bases, the J end by 6 bases, with 10 bases between. The CDR3 runs 13 residues. The DNA of the CDR3 is TGCGCCAGCAGCTTGGCAGGGCGTAGCGAGCAGTACTTC. It specifies CASSLAGRSEQYF. Using reference TRBV5-1 and TRBJ2-7 for the parts outside the CDR3, the full variable domain is KAGVTQTPRYLIKTRGQQVTLSCSPISGHRSVSWYQQTPGQGLQFLFEYFSETQRNKGNFPGRFSGRQFSNSRSEMNVSTLELGDSALYLCASSLAGRSEQYFGPGTRLTVT.

V and J are TRBV6-1 and TRBJ2-3; 10 bases are a match to TRBD2. CDR3 size: 18 residues. V dropped 1 base and J dropped 0; count of bases not matched to a gene: 7. CDR1 and CDR2 (germline): MNHNS, SASEGT. In nucleotides, the CDR3 is TGTGCCAGCAGTGAAGTCTGGACTAGCGGTTCTAGCACAGATACGCAGTATTTT. Its translation: CASSEVWTSGSSTDTQYF.

This clone occurred once. The chain recombines TRBV10-3 with TRBJ2-7; 9 nucleotides line up with TRBD1. The CDR3 length is 16 residues. The germline V gene has CDR1 ENHRY and CDR2 SYGVKD. V lost 3 bases, J lost 0 bases, and 6 bases stayed unmatched. DNA of the CDR3: TGTGCCATCAGTGACACGGGACAGGGCTTCTCCTACGAGCAGTACTTC. It is translated as CAISDTGQGFSYEQYF.

This chain uses TRBV11-3 with TRBJ2-1, with D unresolved. Germline lookup yields CDR1 SGHNT and CDR2 YENEEA. V was pared by 0 bases and J by 10 bases, with 10 bases between. CDR3 size: 13 residues. CDR3 nucleotide sequence: TGTGCCAGCAGCTTAGATCAAGGAGCGGAGCAGTTCTTC. Translation: CASSLDQGAEQFF.

The chain is built from TRBV5-4 and TRBJ1-1, with D possibly matching TRBD1 (5 bases). This CDR3 has 15 amino acids. V lost 0 bases to trimming and J lost 2 bases, with 11 bases between them. CDR1 and CDR2 (germline): SGHNT, YYREEE (reference sequence). CDR3 sequence: CASSLAGGGNTEAFF. The DNA for the CDR3 is TGTGCCAGCAGCTTGGCCGGGGGGGGAAACACTGAAGCTTTCTTT.

Here the CDR3 reads CASSVGSFGGNEQFF. CDR3 bases: TGTGCCAGCAGCGTAGGGTCTTTCGGGGGAAATGAGCAGTTCTTC. The chain carries TRBV9 and TRBJ2-1; D is perhaps TRBD2 (6 bases). CDR1 is SGDLS and CDR2 is YYNGEE in the germline V gene. V was pared by 0 bases and J by 7 bases, with 14 bases between. The CDR3 consists of 15 residues.

The V gene is TRBV27, the J gene TRBJ2-1; D remains ambiguous. Between the trimmed V and J ends, which lost 5 bases and 5 bases, there was a span of 4 bases. CDR1 MNHEY and CDR2 SMNVEV come from the germline V gene (reference sequence). This CDR3 has 11 residues. The CDR3 region is CASSVNNEQFF. The DNA of the CDR3 is TGTGCCAGCAGTGTCAACAATGAGCAGTTCTTC.

This clone occurred a few times. V is TRBV10-3 and J is TRBJ1-2; 7 bases map to TRBD1. J lost 6 bases, V lost 3 bases, and 1 base had no gene match. The CDR3 covers 12 residues. Germline CDR1 and CDR2: ENHRY and SYGVKD. The CDR3 is CAISDDRDGYTF. CDR3 nucleotide sequence: TGTGCCATCAGTGATGACAGGGATGGCTACACCTTC.

The rearrangement uses TRBV6-1 and TRBJ1-2, with 7 positions matching TRBD1. This CDR3 is 13 amino acids long. Per germline, CDR1 MNHNS and CDR2 SASEGT. Trimming at V came to 6 bases and at J to 8 bases, leaving 9 bases not matched to a gene. The CDR3 region is CASSRDSSSGYTF. The CDR3 DNA reads as TGTGCCAGCAGCAGGGACAGTTCTAGCGGCTACACCTTC.